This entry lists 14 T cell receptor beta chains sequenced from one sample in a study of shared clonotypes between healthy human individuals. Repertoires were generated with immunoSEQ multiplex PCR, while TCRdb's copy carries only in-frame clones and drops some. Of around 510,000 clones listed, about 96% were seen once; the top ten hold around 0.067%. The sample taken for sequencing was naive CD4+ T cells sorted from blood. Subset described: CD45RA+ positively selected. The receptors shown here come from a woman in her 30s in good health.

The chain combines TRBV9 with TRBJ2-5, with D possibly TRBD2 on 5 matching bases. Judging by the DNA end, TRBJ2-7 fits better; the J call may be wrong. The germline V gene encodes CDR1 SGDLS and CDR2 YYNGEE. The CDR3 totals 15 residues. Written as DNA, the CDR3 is TGTGCCAGCAGCGTGAGGGAAGAGGCCCCCTACGAGCAGTACTTC. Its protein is CASSVREEAPYEQYF.

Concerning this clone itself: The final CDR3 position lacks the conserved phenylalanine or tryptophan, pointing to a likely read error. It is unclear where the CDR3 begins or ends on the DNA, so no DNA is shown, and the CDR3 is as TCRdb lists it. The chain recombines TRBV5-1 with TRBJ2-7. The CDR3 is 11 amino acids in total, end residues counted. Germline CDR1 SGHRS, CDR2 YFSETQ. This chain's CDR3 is CASSFTASPLL.

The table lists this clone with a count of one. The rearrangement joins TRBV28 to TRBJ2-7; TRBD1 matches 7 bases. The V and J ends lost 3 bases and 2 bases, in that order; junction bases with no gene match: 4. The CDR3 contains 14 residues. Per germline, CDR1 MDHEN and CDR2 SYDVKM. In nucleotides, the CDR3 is TGTGCCAGCAGTTTCCCCGGGACAGCCTACGAGCAGTACTTC. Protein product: CASSFPGTAYEQYF.

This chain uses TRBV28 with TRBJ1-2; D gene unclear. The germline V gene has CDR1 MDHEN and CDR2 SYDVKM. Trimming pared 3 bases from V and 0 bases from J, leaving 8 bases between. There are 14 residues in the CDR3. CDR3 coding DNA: TGTGCCAGCAGTTTGAGGGCGACTAACTATGGCTACACCTTC. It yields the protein CASSLRATNYGYTF.

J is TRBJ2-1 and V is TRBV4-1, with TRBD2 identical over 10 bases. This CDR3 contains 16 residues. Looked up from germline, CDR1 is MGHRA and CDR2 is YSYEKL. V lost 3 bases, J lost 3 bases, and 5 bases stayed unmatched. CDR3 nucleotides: TGCGCCAGCAGCCAGGGGGCTAGCGGGAGCTACAATGAGCAGTTCTTC. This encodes CASSQGASGSYNEQFF.

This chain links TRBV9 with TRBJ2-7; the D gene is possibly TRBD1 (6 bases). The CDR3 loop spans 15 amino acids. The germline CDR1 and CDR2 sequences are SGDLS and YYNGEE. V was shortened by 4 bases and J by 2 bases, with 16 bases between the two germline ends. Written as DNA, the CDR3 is TGTGCCAGCAGCTCCCGGGACACGGGTCCCTACGAGCAGTACTTC. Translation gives CASSSRDTGPYEQYF.

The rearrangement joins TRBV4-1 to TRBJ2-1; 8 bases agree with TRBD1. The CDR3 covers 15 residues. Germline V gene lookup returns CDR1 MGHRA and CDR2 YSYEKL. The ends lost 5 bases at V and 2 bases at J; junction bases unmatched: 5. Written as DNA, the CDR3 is TGCGCCAGCAGCAACGGACAGGGACCCTACAATGAGCAGTTCTTC. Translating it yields CASSNGQGPYNEQFF.

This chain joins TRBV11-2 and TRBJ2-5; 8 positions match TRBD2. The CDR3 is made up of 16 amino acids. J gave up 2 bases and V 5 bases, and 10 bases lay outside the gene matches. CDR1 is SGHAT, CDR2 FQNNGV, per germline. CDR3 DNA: TGTGCCAGCAGCCCTATTAGCGGGACCAAACAAGAGACCCAGTACTTC. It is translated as CASSPISGTKQETQYF.

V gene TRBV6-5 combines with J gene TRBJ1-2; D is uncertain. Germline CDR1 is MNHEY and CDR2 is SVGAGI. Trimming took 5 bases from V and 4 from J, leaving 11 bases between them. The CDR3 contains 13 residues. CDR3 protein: CASSPREGYGYTF. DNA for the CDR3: TGTGCCAGCAGTCCCCGGGAGGGCTATGGCTACACCTTC.

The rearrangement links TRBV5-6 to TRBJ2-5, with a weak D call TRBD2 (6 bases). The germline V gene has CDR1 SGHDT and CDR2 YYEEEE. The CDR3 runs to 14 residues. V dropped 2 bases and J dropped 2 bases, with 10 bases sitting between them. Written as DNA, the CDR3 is TGTGCCAGCAGCTTTGTAGCGGTTCAAGAGACCCAGTACTTC. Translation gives CASSFVAVQETQYF.

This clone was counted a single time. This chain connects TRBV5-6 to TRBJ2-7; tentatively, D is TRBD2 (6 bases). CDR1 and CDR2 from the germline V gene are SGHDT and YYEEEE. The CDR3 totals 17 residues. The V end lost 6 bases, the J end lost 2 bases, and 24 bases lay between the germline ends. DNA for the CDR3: TGTGCCAGCACATCCGGGACTGAGATATCTTGGGCCTACGAGCAGTACTTC. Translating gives CASTSGTEISWAYEQYF. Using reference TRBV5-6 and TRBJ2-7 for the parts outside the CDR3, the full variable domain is DAGVTQSPTHLIKTRGQQVTLRCSPKSGHDTVSWYQQALGQGPQFIFQYYEEEERQRGNFPDRFSGHQFPNYSSELNVNALLLGDSALYLCASTSGTEISWAYEQYFGPGTRLTVT.

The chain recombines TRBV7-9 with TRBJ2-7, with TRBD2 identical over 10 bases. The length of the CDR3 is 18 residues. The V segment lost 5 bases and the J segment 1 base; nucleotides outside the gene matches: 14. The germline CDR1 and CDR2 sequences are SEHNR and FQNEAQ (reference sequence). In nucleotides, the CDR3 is TGTGCCAGCAGCCCTGCGGGACTAGCGTCGTTGAAGTCCTACGAGCAGTACTTC. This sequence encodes CASSPAGLASLKSYEQYF.

This chain's CDR3 is CASSYLAGVGSEQFF. DNA of the CDR3: TGTGCCAGCAGCTATCTAGCGGGAGTCGGTAGTGAGCAGTTCTTC. The V gene is TRBV7-6, the J gene TRBJ2-1, with 10 bases matching TRBD2. The CDR3 loop spans 15 amino acids. V shed 4 bases and J 9 bases; nucleotides not matched to a gene: 9. Germline CDR1 SGHVS, CDR2 FNYEAQ.

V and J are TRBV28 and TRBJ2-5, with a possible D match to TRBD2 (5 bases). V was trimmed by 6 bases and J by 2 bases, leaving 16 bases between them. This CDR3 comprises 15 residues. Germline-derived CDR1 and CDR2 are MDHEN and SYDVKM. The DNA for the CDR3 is TGTGCCAGCAGCTCTGGACTCGGCACTCAAGAGACCCAGTACTTC. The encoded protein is CASSSGLGTQETQYF. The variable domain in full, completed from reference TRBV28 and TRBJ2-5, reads DVKVTQSSRYLVKRTGEKVFLECVQDMDHENMFWYRQDPGLGLRLIYFSYDVKMKEKGDIPEGYSVSREKKERFSLILESASTNQTSMYLCASSSGLGTQETQYFGPGTRLLVL.